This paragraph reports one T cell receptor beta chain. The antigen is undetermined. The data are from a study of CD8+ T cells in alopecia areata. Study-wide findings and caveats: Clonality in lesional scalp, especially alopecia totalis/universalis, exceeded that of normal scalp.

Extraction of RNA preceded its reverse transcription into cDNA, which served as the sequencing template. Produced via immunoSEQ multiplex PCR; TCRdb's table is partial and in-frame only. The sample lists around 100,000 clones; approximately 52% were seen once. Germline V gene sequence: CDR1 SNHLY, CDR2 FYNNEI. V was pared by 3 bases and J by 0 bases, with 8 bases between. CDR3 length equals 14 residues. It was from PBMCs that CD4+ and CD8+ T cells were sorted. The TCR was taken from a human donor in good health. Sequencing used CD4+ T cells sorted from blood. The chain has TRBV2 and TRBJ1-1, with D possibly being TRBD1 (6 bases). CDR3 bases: TGTGCCAGCAGTGAGCAGGGGATGAACACTGAAGCTTTCTTT. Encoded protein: CASSEQGMNTEAFF.